One and the same sample provided the 24 T cell receptor beta chains below, sequenced in a study of beta chain features in type 1 diabetes (dated by TCRdb to the late 2010s). Preparation of the library involved the immunoSEQ multiplex PCR assay. All of the isolated RNA was reverse transcribed with the High Capacity cDNA Reverse Transcription Kit, so expressed TCRB transcripts were sequenced. Entries here come from immuneACCESS through TCRdb and include only in-frame sequences with V and J called. Some clones fail to appear in such tables; in the studies checked, an unresolved V gene covers under half of the shortfall, and the cause of the remainder is unknown. This sample is represented by about 140,000 clones; 6.9% of them were singletons. Of the sample, 1.1% to 1.5% is held by the ten largest clones. The sample consisted of central memory CD4+ T cells from blood. The receptors here all came from a woman in her thirties in good health.

This clone showed up just a few times. The CDR3 DNA follows: TGTGCCAGCATCTCGGAAAGGAGTAGAGTTGAGCCCCAGCATTTT. Its translation: CASISERSRVEPQHF. The chain uses TRBV7-9 and TRBJ1-5; no firm D call. This CDR3 has 15 residues. V was pared by 7 bases and J by 8 bases, with 21 bases between. CDR1 is SEHNR and CDR2 is FQNEAQ in the germline V gene (reference sequence).

This sequence joins TRBV6-1 and TRBJ2-7; 8 bases are a match to TRBD1. This CDR3 is built from 15 residues. The germline V gene encodes CDR1 MNHNS and CDR2 SASEGT. After removal of 6 bases from V and 3 bases from J, the junction contained 10 bases not matched to a gene. This CDR3 reads CASSDGTGGRYEQYF. The CDR3, as DNA: TGTGCCAGCAGCGATGGGACAGGCGGTCGCTACGAGCAGTACTTC.

This sequence joins TRBV5-4 and TRBJ1-2; the D gene is possibly TRBD1 (6 bases). Trimming shortened V by 3 bases and J by 3 bases, and 15 bases separated the two germline ends. CDR3 length equals 15 residues. The germline V gene has CDR1 SGHNT and CDR2 YYREEE (reference sequence). CDR3 amino acids: CASSSLRDTHYGYTF. The CDR3 DNA follows: TGTGCCAGCAGCTCTCTTCGGGACACCCACTATGGCTACACCTTC.

The chain links TRBV7-3 to TRBJ2-3; weak D call: TRBD1 (6 bases). The germline V gene encodes CDR1 SGHTA and CDR2 FQGTGA. This CDR3 spans 15 amino acids. The V gene lost 5 bases and the J gene lost 1 base, with 13 bases spanning the gap. DNA for the CDR3: TGTGCCAGCAGCCGTACAGGGCAGGGCACAGATACGCAGTATTTT. This codes for CASSRTGQGTDTQYF.

V and J are TRBV2 and TRBJ2-4; 10 nucleotides align to TRBD1. With 8 bases clipped from V and 7 bases from J, the junction kept 2 bases outside the gene matches. Germline V gene sequence: CDR1 SNHLY, CDR2 FYNNEI. CDR3 length: 12 amino acids. The CDR3 sequence is CASGTGENIQYF. In DNA, the CDR3 is TGTGCCAGCGGGACAGGGGAGAACATTCAGTACTTC.

With regard to this clone: The same CDR3 arises from other DNA sequences in this sample as well. The rearrangement joins TRBV27 to TRBJ1-1; 7 bases map to TRBD1. The CDR3 loop spans 14 amino acids. V lost 6 bases, J lost 5 bases, and 9 bases stayed unmatched. Germline V lookup: CDR1 MNHEY, CDR2 SMNVEV (reference sequence). The CDR3 reads CASSLGGLGTEAFF. CDR3 sequence (DNA): TGTGCCAGCAGCCTAGGGGGCCTGGGGACTGAAGCTTTCTTT.

This clone was counted only a few times. The chain joins TRBV28 to TRBJ2-4, with a tentative D call TRBD1 (6 bases). Per the germline V gene, CDR1 is MDHEN and CDR2 is SYDVKM. The CDR3 is made up of 14 amino acids. The germline V and J ends were trimmed by 4 bases and 2 bases, with 9 bases remaining between them. Written as DNA, the CDR3 is TGTGCCAGCAGTTCACAGGGATCCAAAAACATTCAGTACTTC. Translating gives CASSSQGSKNIQYF. The variable domain in full, with the rest retrieved from reference TRBV28 and TRBJ2-4, is DVKVTQSSRYLVKRTGEKVFLECVQDMDHENMFWYRQDPGLGLRLIYFSYDVKMKEKGDIPEGYSVSREKKERFSLILESASTNQTSMYLCASSSQGSKNIQYFGAGTRLSVL.

The chain combines TRBV28 with TRBJ2-7; 10 nucleotides line up with TRBD1. The CDR3 consists of 15 residues. Germline loops: CDR1 MDHEN, CDR2 SYDVKM. Unmatched junction bases numbered 8, after V lost 5 bases and J lost 4 bases. The CDR3 loop reads CASSQPGQGLYEQYF. As DNA, the CDR3 is TGTGCCAGCAGTCAGCCGGGACAGGGGTTGTACGAGCAGTACTTC.

This clone was seen many times. The J gene is TRBJ1-5, the V gene TRBV7-9, with D possibly TRBD1 on 6 matching bases. CDR1 is SEHNR and CDR2 is FQNEAQ in the germline V gene (reference sequence). The CDR3 has 13 residues. V gave up 2 bases and J gave up 7 bases, with 9 bases separating them. DNA of the CDR3: TGTGCCAGCAGCTTATTACAGGGACAGCCCCAGCATTTT. Protein: CASSLLQGQPQHF.

In this sample, this clone turned up many times. The chain employs TRBV30 and TRBJ2-1; TRBD2 agrees at 8 bases. V gave up 5 bases and J gave up 3 bases; unmatched junction bases: 6. Germline CDR1 is GTSNPN and CDR2 is SVGIG (reference sequence). There are 14 residues in the CDR3. This CDR3 is CAWSSGTSYNEQFF. CDR3 nucleotide sequence: TGTGCCTGGTCTTCCGGGACTAGCTACAATGAGCAGTTCTTC.

This clone was detected many times. The rearrangement joins TRBV2 to TRBJ1-5; tentatively, D is TRBD1 (5 bases). CDR1 and CDR2 (germline): SNHLY, FYNNEI. The CDR3 extends over 15 amino acids. Trimming removed 7 bases at V and 6 bases at J, with 19 bases between. The CDR3 nucleotides read TGTGCCAGCATGGCGGGGGATCGGTCAGGTCAGCCCCAGCATTTT. As protein: CASMAGDRSGQPQHF. The full variable domain, rest sourced from reference TRBV2 and TRBJ1-5, is EPEVTQTPSHQVTQMGQEVILRCVPISNHLYFYWYRQILGQKVEFLVSFYNNEISEKSEIFDDQFSVERPDGSNFTLKIRSTKLEDSAMYFCASMAGDRSGQPQHFGDGTRLSIL.

This clone appeared a few times. The rearrangement uses TRBV28 and TRBJ1-1; D gene uncertain. Per germline, CDR1 MDHEN and CDR2 SYDVKM. Trimming removed 7 bases from V and 8 bases from J, with 11 bases in between. CDR3 size: 11 residues. In nucleotides, the CDR3 is TGTGCCAGCACCAAACCGGGGGAAGCTTTCTTT. Its protein is CASTKPGEAFF. Full variable domain (rest looked up from reference TRBV28 and TRBJ1-1): DVKVTQSSRYLVKRTGEKVFLECVQDMDHENMFWYRQDPGLGLRLIYFSYDVKMKEKGDIPEGYSVSREKKERFSLILESASTNQTSMYLCASTKPGEAFFGQGTRLTVV.

The gene calls are TRBV5-1 and TRBJ2-7; 11 bases agree with TRBD2. The germline V gene encodes CDR1 SGHRS and CDR2 YFSETQ. J gave up 1 base and V 4 bases, and 4 bases lay outside the gene matches. The CDR3 length is 15 residues. CDR3 nucleotides: TGCGCCAGCAGCACCCTAGCGGGAGGTTCCTACGAGCAGTACTTC. It translates to CASSTLAGGSYEQYF.

The rearrangement joins TRBV15 to TRBJ2-3; TRBD2 might be the D (6 bases). Germline V gives CDR1 LNHNV, CDR2 YYDKDF (reference sequence). There are 14 residues in the CDR3. V gave up 1 base and J gave up 6 bases, with 11 bases separating them. The CDR3 DNA sequence: TGTGCCACCAGCAGAGGGGGGAGCGGGGATACGCAGTATTTT. Its protein is CATSRGGSGDTQYF.

The sample holds a few counts of this clone. The chain carries TRBV27 and TRBJ2-7; D not resolved. V was pared by 7 bases and J by 4 bases, with 17 bases between. This CDR3 has 14 residues. Per the germline V gene, CDR1 is MNHEY and CDR2 is SMNVEV (reference sequence). CDR3 bases: TGTGCCAGCATTTGTGTGAGGAGCCGGTACGAGCAGTACTTC. It is translated as CASICVRSRYEQYF.

The V gene is TRBV29-1, the J gene TRBJ2-5; TRBD1 aligns across 10 bases. V gave up 1 base and J gave up 5 bases; unmatched junction bases: 10. CDR1 is SQVTM and CDR2 is ANQGSEA in the germline V gene. The CDR3 runs to 16 residues. The CDR3 spells CSVEVTTGGEGETQYF. The CDR3 nucleotides read TGCAGCGTTGAAGTCACGACAGGGGGCGAAGGGGAGACCCAGTACTTC.

This clone was seen only a few times. The V and J genes are TRBV7-2 and TRBJ2-5; perhaps TRBD1 as D (5 bases). This CDR3 is built from 14 residues. V was cut by 6 bases and J by 2 bases, with 13 bases left in between. Per the germline V gene, CDR1 is SGHTA and CDR2 is FQGNSA. The DNA of the CDR3 is TGTGCCAGCAGTCCCTGGACACAGCAAGAGACCCAGTACTTC. Translating gives CASSPWTQQETQYF.

The chain joins TRBV18 to TRBJ1-1, with D maybe TRBD1 (5 bases). Trimming cost V 2 bases and J 3 bases, with 13 bases left between them. The germline gives CDR1 KGHSH, CDR2 LQKENI. The CDR3 has 15 amino acids. The CDR3 here is CASSPGAGSYTEAFF. The CDR3 bases are TGTGCCAGCTCACCAGGGGCAGGGTCCTACACTGAAGCTTTCTTT.

V gene TRBV6-5 combines with J gene TRBJ1-5; 10 nucleotides align to TRBD1. Germline V gene data show CDR1 as MNHEY and CDR2 as SVGAGI. The ends lost 6 bases at V and 5 bases at J; junction bases unmatched: 7. The CDR3 is 15 residues long. CDR3 nucleotides: TGTGCCAGCAGCCGGCTAGGACAGGGGGATCAGCCCCAGCATTTT. It translates to CASSRLGQGDQPQHF.

A few counts support this clone. J is TRBJ2-5 and V is TRBV14, with D perhaps matching TRBD1 (6 bases). The CDR3 is 14 amino acids. The germline gives CDR1 SGHDN, CDR2 FVKESK. V lost 4 bases and J lost 1, with 10 bases in between. CDR3 in amino acids: CASSRGHLQETQYF. The CDR3 DNA is TGTGCCAGCAGCCGGGGACACCTCCAAGAGACCCAGTACTTC.

This clone was picked up a small number of times. The chain recombines TRBV27 with TRBJ1-5, with D maybe TRBD1 (5 bases). Germline V gives CDR1 MNHEY, CDR2 SMNVEV (reference sequence). V shed 2 bases and J shed 3 bases, with 14 bases lying between them. The CDR3 has 16 residues. The CDR3 DNA follows: TGTGCCAGCAGTTTACAGGGCTTTCGGAACAATCAGCCCCAGCATTTT. It yields the protein CASSLQGFRNNQPQHF.

This chain joins TRBV7-3 and TRBJ1-4; 11 bases match TRBD1. V dropped 5 bases and J dropped 7; count of bases not matched to a gene: 6. Germline V CDR1 and CDR2: SGHTA, FQGTGA. The CDR3 totals 15 residues. In nucleotides, the CDR3 is TGTGCCAGCAGCGACGGGGGACAGGGGGTTGAAAAACTGTTTTTT. Translating it yields CASSDGGQGVEKLFF.

This clone was seen more than once but under ten times. The chain is built from TRBV21-1 and TRBJ2-5; the table's TRBD1 call for D was not verified on the DNA. TRBV21-1 is noted as a pseudogene. CDR3 length equals 16 residues. The CDR3 DNA reads as TGTGCCAGCAGCAAAGGAGGGGACAGGGGGCACGAGACCCAGTACTTC. Translation: CASSKGGDRGHETQYF.

This clone was detected only a few times. V and J are TRBV30 and TRBJ2-1; the match to TRBD2 covers 11 bases. CDR3 length: 15 amino acids. From germline, CDR1 is GTSNPN and CDR2 SVGIG (reference sequence). The ends lost 5 bases at V and 7 bases at J; junction bases unmatched: 10. The CDR3 bases are TGTGCCTGGGGGTCCTTGGGACTAGCGGCTAATGAGCAGTTCTTC. Residues: CAWGSLGLAANEQFF.